The 2 T cell receptor beta chains presented below share a single source sample, sequenced in a study of cytomegalovirus exposure and HLA in healthy donors (dated by TCRdb to about 2017). To prepare the library, the immunoSEQ multiplex PCR assay was applied. For the multiplex PCR, a mixture combining 60 forward primers for TCR Vbeta segments and 13 reverse primers for TCR Jbeta segments was used. Held by TCRdb, this immuneACCESS table contains in-frame sequences only and omits some clones. Under half of the omission traces to an unresolved V gene where checked; the cause of the rest is unknown. The sample table lists about 140,000 clones, 73% of them with a count of one. Together, the top ten hold approximately 14% of the sample. Sequencing was carried out using PBMCs. These receptors originate from a human donor in good health.

This clone has a handful of counts. V usage is TRBV29-1 and J usage is TRBJ2-5, with D possibly matching TRBD2 (5 bases). Trimming removed 4 bases from V and 5 bases from J, with 11 bases in between. The CDR3 runs to 12 residues. Germline CDR1 reads SQVTM; CDR2 reads ANQGSEA. CDR3 in DNA: TGCAGCGTTGTGTCGAGGGTGGAGACCCAGTACTTC. As protein: CSVVSRVETQYF.

V usage is TRBV7-8 and J usage is TRBJ2-1, with 10 positions matching TRBD1. Germline loops: CDR1 SGHVS, CDR2 FQNEAQ. The V gene end was trimmed by 4 bases and the J gene end by 7 bases; junction bases not matched to a gene: 7. The CDR3 totals 15 residues. CDR3 sequence (DNA): TGTGCCAGCAGCTCGGGACAGGGGTTTAGTAATGAGCAGTTCTTC. This encodes CASSSGQGFSNEQFF.